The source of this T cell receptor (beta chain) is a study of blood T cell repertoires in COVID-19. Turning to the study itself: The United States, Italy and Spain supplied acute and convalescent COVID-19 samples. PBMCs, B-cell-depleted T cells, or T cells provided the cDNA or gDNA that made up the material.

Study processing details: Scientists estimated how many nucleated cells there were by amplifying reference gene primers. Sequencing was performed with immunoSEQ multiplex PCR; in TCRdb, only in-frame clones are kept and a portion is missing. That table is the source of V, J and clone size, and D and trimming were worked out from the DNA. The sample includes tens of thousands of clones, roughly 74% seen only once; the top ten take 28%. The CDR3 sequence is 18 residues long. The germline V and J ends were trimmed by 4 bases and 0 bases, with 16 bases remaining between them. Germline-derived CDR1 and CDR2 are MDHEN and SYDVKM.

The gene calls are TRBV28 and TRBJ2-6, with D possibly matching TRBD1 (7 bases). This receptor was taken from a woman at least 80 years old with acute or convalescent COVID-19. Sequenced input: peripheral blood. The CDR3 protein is CASSSEGATFSGANVLTF. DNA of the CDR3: TGTGCCAGCAGTTCGGAGGGGGCCACTTTCTCTGGGGCCAACGTCCTGACTTTC.